This TCR beta chain was obtained from a study of shared clonotypes between healthy human individuals. Findings of the study overall: Naive CD4 clonotype sharing across a few donors was around 5.5%.

To note about this clone: What it recognizes is unknown. The same CDR3 is also encoded by other DNA sequences in this sample.

Trimming took off 6 bases at V and 1 base at J, with 7 bases between the two ends. From germline, CDR1 is MNHNS and CDR2 SASEGT. The CDR3 consists of 12 residues. All of the donors resided in Nashville, Tennessee, and each was a Caucasian adult. Sequenced by immunoSEQ multiplex PCR; TCRdb stores in-frame clones only, minus some. Among some 2,000,000 clones listed, around 95% were seen once. This clonotype was obtained from a young man in good health. The sequencing sample was made of naive CD4+ T cells sorted from blood. Subset described: CD45RA+ positively selected. This sequence joins TRBV6-1 and TRBJ2-7; D perhaps matches TRBD2 (5 bases). CDR3 loop: CASSGGSYEQYF. CDR3 DNA: TGTGCCAGCAGCGGAGGATCCTACGAGCAGTACTTC.